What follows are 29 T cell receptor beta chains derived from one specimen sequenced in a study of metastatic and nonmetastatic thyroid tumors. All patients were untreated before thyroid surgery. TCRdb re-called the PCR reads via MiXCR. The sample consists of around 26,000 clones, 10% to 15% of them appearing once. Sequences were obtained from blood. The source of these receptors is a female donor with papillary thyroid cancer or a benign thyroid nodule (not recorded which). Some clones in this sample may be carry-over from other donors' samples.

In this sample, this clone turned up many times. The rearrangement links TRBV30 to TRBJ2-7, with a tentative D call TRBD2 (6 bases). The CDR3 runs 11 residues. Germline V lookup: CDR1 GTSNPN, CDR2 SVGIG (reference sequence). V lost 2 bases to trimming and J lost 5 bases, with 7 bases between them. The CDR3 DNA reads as TGTGCCTGGAGTAGACTAGACGAGCAGTACTTC. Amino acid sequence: CAWSRLDEQYF.

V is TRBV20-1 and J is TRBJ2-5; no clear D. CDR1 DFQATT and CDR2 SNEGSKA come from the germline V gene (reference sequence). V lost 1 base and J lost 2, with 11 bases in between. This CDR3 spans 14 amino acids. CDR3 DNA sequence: TGCAGTGCTAGAGCCAGCGTGAGGCAAGAGACCCAGTACTTC. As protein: CSARASVRQETQYF.

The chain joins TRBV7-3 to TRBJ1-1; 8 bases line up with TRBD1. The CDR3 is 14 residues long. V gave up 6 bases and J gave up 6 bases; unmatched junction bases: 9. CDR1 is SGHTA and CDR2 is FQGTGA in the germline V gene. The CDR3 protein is CASRSDRVAPEAFF. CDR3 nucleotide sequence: TGTGCCAGCAGATCGGACAGGGTGGCACCTGAAGCTTTCTTT.

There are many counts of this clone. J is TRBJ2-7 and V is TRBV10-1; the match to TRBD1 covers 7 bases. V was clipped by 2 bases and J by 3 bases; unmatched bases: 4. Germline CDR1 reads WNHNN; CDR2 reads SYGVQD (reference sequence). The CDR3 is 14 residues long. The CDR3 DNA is TGCGCCAGCAGTGAGGGGGACAGATTCTACGAGCAGTACTTC. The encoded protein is CASSEGDRFYEQYF.

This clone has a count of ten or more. The DNA of the CDR3 is TGTGCCAGTTCGGGCAGATCGGCCGACTACGAGCAGTACTTC. This translates into CASSGRSADYEQYF. The gene calls are TRBV19 and TRBJ2-7; D is unresolved. Between the trimmed V and J ends, which lost 8 bases and 3 bases, there was a span of 17 bases. Germline V gene sequence: CDR1 LNHDA, CDR2 SQIVND (reference sequence). CDR3 length: 14 residues.

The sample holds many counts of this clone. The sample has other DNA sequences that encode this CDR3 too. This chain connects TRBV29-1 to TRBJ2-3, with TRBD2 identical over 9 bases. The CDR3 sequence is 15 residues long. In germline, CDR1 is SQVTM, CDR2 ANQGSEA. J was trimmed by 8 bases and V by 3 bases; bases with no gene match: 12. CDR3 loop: CSVDWLAGPPFTQYF. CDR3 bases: TGCAGCGTTGACTGGCTAGCGGGACCTCCCTTTACGCAGTATTTT.

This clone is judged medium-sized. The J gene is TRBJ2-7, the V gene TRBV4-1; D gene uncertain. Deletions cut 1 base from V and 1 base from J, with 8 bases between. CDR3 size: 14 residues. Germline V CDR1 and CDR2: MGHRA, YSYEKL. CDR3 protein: CASSQAVRSYEQYF. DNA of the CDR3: TGCGCCAGCAGCCAAGCCGTCCGATCCTACGAGCAGTACTTC.

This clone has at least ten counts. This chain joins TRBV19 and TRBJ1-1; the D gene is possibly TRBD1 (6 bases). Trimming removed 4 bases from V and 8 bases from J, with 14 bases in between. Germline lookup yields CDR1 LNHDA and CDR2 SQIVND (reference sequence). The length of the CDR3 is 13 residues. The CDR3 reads CASSKGEGLEAFF. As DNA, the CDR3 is TGTGCCAGTAGTAAGGGGGAGGGGCTGGAAGCTTTCTTT.

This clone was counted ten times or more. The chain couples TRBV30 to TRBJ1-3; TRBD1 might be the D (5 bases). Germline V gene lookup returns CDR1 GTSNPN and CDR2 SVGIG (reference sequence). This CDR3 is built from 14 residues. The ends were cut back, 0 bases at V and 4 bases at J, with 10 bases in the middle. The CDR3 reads CAWSVKGVGNTIYF. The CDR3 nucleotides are TGTGCCTGGAGTGTCAAAGGGGTAGGAAACACCATATATTTT.

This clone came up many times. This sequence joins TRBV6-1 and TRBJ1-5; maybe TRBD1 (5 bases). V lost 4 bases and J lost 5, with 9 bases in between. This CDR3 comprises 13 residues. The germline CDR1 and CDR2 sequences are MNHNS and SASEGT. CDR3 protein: CASSVREDQPQHF. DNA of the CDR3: TGTGCCAGCAGTGTCAGGGAGGATCAGCCCCAGCATTTT.

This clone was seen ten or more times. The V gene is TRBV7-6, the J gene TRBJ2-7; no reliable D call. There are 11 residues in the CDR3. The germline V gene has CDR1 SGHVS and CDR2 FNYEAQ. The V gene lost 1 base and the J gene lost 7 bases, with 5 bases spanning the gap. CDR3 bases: TGTGCCAGCAGCTTAGGGAAGGAGCAGTACTTC. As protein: CASSLGKEQYF. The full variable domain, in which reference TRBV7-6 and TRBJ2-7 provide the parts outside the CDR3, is GAGVSQSPRYKVTKRGQDVALRCDPISGHVSLYWYRQALGQGPEFLTYFNYEAQQDKSGLPNDRFSAERPEGSISTLTIQRTEQRDSAMYRCASSLGKEQYFGPGTRLTVT.

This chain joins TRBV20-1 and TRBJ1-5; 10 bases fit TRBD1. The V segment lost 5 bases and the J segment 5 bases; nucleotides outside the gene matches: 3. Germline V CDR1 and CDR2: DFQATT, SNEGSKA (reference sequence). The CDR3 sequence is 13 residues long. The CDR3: CSAQGQGHQPQHF. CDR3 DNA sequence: TGCAGTGCTCAGGGACAGGGGCATCAGCCCCAGCATTTT.

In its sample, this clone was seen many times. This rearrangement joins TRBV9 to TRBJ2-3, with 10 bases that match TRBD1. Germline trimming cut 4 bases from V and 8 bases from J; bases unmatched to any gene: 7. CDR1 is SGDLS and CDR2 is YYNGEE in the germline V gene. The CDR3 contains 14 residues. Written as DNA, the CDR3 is TGTGCCAGCAGCAGGGGACAGGGGACCGCTACGCAGTATTTT. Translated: CASSRGQGTATQYF. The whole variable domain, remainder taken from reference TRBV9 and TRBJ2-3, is DSGVTQTPKHLITATGQRVTLRCSPRSGDLSVYWYQQSLDQGLQFLIQYYNGEERAKGNILERFSAQQFPDLHSELNLSSLELGDSALYFCASSRGQGTATQYFGPGTRLTVL.

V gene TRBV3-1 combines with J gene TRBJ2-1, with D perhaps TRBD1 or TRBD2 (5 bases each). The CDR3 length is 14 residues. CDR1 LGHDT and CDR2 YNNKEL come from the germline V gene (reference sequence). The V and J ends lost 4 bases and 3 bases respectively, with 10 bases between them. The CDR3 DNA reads TGTGCCAGCAGCCGACGGGGCAACTACAATGAGCAGTTCTTC. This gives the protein CASSRRGNYNEQFF.

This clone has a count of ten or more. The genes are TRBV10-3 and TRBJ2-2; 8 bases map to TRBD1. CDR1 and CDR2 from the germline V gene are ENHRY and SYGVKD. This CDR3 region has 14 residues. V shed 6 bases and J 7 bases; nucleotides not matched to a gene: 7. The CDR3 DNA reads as TGTGCCATCAGGGACAGGGAATTCGGCGGGGAGCTGTTTTTT. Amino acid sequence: CAIRDREFGGELFF.

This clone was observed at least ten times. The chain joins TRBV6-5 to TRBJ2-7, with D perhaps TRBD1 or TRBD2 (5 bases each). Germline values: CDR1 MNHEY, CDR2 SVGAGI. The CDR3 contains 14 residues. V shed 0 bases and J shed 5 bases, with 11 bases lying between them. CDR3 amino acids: CASSYSYSGHEQYF. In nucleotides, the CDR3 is TGTGCCAGCAGTTACTCGTACTCGGGGCACGAGCAGTACTTC.

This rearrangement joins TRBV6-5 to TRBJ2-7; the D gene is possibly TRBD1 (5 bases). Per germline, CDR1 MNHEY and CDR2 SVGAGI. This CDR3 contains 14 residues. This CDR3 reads CDTIRGSADYEQYF. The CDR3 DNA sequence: TGTGACACCATTAGGGGTTCGGCAGACTACGAGCAGTACTTC.

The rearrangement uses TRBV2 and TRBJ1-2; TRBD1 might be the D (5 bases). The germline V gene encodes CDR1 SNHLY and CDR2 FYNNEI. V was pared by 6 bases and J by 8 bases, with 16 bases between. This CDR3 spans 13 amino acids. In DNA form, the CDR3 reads TGTGCCAGCAGCCCTGGGGGATCCGAAGGCTACACCTTC. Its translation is CASSPGGSEGYTF.

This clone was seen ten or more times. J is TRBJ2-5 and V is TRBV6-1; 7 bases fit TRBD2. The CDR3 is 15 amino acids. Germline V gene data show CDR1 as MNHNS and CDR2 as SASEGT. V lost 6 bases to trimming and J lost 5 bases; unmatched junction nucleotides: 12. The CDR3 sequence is CASSMAAGALETQYF. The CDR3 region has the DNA TGTGCCAGCAGCATGGCGGCGGGAGCTCTCGAGACCCAGTACTTC.

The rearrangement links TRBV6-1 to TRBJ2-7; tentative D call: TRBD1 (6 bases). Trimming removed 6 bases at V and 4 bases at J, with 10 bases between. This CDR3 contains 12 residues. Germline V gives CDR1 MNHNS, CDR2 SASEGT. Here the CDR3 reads CASSTGPYEQYF. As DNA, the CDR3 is TGTGCCAGCAGCACAGGGCCGTACGAGCAGTACTTC.

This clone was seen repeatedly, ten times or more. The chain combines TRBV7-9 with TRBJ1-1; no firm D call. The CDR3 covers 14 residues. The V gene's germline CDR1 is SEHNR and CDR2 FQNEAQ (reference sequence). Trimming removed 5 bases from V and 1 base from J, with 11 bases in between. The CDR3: CASSPSRSNTEAFF. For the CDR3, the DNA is TGTGCCAGCAGCCCTAGCCGCTCGAACACTGAAGCTTTCTTT. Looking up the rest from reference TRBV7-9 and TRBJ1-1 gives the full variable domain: DTGVSQNPRHKITKRGQNVTFRCDPISEHNRLYWYRQTLGQGPEFLTYFQNEAQLEKSRLLSDRFSAERPKGSFSTLEIQRTEQGDSAMYLCASSPSRSNTEAFFGQGTRLTVV.

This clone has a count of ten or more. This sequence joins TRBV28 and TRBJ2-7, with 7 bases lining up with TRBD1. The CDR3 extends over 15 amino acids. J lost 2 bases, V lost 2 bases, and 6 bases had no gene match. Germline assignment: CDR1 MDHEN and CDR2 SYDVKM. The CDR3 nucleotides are TGTGCCAGCAGTTTAGGCGGAAGGGGGCCCTACGAGCAGTACTTC. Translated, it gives CASSLGGRGPYEQYF.

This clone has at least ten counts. DNA of the CDR3: TGTGCCAGCTCACCACGTGGAGGGCTCTCTGGAAACACCATATATTTT. Protein sequence: CASSPRGGLSGNTIYF. This sequence joins TRBV18 and TRBJ1-3; D ambiguous. CDR3 size: 16 residues. The germline V and J ends were trimmed by 1 base and 0 bases, with 10 bases remaining between them. Germline V gene data show CDR1 as KGHSH and CDR2 as LQKENI.

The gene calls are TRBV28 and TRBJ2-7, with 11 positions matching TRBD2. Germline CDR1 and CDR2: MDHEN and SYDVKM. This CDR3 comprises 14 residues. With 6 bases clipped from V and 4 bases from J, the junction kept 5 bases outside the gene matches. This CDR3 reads CASSNTSGRYEQYF. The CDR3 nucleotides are TGTGCCAGCAGCAACACTAGCGGGAGATACGAGCAGTACTTC.

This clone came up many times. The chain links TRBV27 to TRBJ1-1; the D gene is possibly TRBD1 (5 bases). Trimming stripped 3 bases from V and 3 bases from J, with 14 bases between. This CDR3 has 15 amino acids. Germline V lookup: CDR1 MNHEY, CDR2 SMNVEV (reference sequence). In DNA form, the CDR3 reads TGTGCCAGCAGTTTGGGGGTATCGTCGGACACTGAAGCTTTCTTT. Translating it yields CASSLGVSSDTEAFF.

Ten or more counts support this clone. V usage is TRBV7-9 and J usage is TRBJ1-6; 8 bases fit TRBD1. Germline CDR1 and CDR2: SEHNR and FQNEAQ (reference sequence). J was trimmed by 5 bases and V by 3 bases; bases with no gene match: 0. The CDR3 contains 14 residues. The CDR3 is CASSLTGDNSPLHF. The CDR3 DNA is TGTGCCAGCAGCTTGACAGGGGATAATTCACCCCTCCACTTT. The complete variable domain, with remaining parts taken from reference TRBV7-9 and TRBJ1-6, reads DTGVSQNPRHKITKRGQNVTFRCDPISEHNRLYWYRQTLGQGPEFLTYFQNEAQLEKSRLLSDRFSAERPKGSFSTLEIQRTEQGDSAMYLCASSLTGDNSPLHFGNGTRLTVT.

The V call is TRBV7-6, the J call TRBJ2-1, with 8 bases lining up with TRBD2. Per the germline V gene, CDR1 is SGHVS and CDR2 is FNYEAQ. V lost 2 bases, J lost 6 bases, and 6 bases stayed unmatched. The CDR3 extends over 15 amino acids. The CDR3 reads CASSLSAGEGNEQFF. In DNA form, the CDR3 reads TGTGCCAGCAGCTTATCAGCGGGAGAGGGCAATGAGCAGTTCTTC. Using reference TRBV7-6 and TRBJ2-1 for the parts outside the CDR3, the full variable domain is GAGVSQSPRYKVTKRGQDVALRCDPISGHVSLYWYRQALGQGPEFLTYFNYEAQQDKSGLPNDRFSAERPEGSISTLTIQRTEQRDSAMYRCASSLSAGEGNEQFFGPGTRLTVL.

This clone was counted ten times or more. DNA for the CDR3: TGTGCCTGGAGGAAGGGCCTAAAGACTGAAGCTTTCTTT. Its protein is CAWRKGLKTEAFF. The chain recombines TRBV30 with TRBJ1-1; no firm D call. Germline V gives CDR1 GTSNPN, CDR2 SVGIG (reference sequence). The CDR3 runs to 13 residues. V was shortened by 3 bases and J by 5 bases, with 13 bases between the two germline ends.

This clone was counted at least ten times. CDR3 nucleotides: TGTGCCAGCAGGCGCACAGGGGACTGGTATCAGCCCCAGCATTTT. This codes for CASRRTGDWYQPQHF. The chain carries TRBV2 and TRBJ1-5; 7 bases line up with TRBD1. There are 15 residues in the CDR3. Germline CDR1 reads SNHLY; CDR2 reads FYNNEI. V was pared by 6 bases and J by 5 bases, with 10 bases of the junction left unmatched.